This T cell receptor (beta chain) was retrieved from a study of blood T cell repertoires in COVID-19. Study overall: Donors in the United States, Italy and Spain gave samples during acute or convalescent COVID-19.

Germline V lookup: CDR1 SNHLY, CDR2 FYNNEI. Between the trimmed V and J ends, which lost 3 bases and 4 bases, there was a span of 18 bases. CDR3 size: 16 residues. Under the authors' procedure: Estimation of nucleated cell counts was performed using reference gene primer amplification. TCRdb's copy holds only in-frame clones and misses some; the assay was immunoSEQ multiplex PCR. V, J and clone size were drawn from that table, and D and trimming were deduced from the DNA. The sample holds tens of thousands of clones, more than 85% seen once. The material sequenced was peripheral blood. The clonotype comes from a male donor with active COVID-19. The V gene is TRBV2, the J gene TRBJ1-2; the D gene is possibly TRBD1 (5 bases). CDR3 residues: CASSDRGGVGSYGYTF. The DNA of the CDR3 is TGTGCCAGCAGTGATAGGGGAGGGGTGGGTAGCTATGGCTACACCTTC.